The sample holds a few counts of the clone carrying this TCR beta chain. Its antigen is currently unknown. Germline CDR1 and CDR2: LNHDA and SQIVND (reference sequence). The CDR3 is made up of 14 amino acids. Trimming cost V 0 bases and J 8 bases, with 13 bases left between them. These data originate in a study of cytomegalovirus exposure and HLA in healthy donors. Study conclusions and caveats: Immune exposure information available was restricted to CMV serostatus. Analyzed later, most CMV-associated TCR beta chains appeared HLA-restricted.

PCR primers comprised 60 Vbeta and 13 Jbeta primers. Here immunoSEQ multiplex PCR was the method, and the copy in TCRdb shows in-frame clones only, minus some. The repertoire holds about 140,000 clones, with roughly four fifths as singletons. The clonotype comes from a female donor in good health and CMV-seronegative. Sequencing was performed on PBMCs. The chain couples TRBV19 to TRBJ1-2, with TRBD1 as a possible D gene (6 bases). CDR3 nucleotides: TGTGCCAGTAGTATAGATCTGGGGGCGAGGGGCTACACCTTC. Translating gives CASSIDLGARGYTF.